This T cell receptor (beta chain) was found in a study of cytomegalovirus exposure and HLA in healthy donors. Overall study results and limits: High sensitivity and specificity were reportedly achieved when the classifier diagnosed cytomegalovirus status. Most TCRs appeared rarely, but some public TCRs recurred in many donors.

Produced via immunoSEQ multiplex PCR; TCRdb's table is partial and in-frame only. The sample carries tens of thousands of clones, nearly 96% recorded once. The CDR3 loop spans 18 amino acids. Germline V gives CDR1 SEHNR, CDR2 FQNEAQ (reference sequence). The V and J ends lost 3 bases and 4 bases, in that order; junction bases with no gene match: 14. Points on this clone: The target antigen is unknown.

The gene calls are TRBV7-9 and TRBJ1-3, with 8 bases identical to TRBD1. This clonotype originated in a woman in her late teens or twenties in good health and CMV-seropositive. The sample was PBMCs. The CDR3 region is CASSFIGALRDRGNTIYF. The CDR3, as DNA: TGTGCCAGCAGCTTCATAGGAGCGCTCCGGGACAGGGGAAACACCATATATTTT.